This paragraph reports one TCR beta chain. What it binds is unknown. The PCR used 60 Vbeta and 13 Jbeta primers. The method was immunoSEQ multiplex PCR; TCRdb's version includes in-frame clones alone and lacks a portion of them. The profile shows 140,000 or so clones, over 65% of them singletons. The sample is drawn from a study of cytomegalovirus exposure and HLA in healthy donors. Overall study results and limits: In vitro testing confirmed three CMV-associated chains as specific for CMV antigens.

Trimming pared 1 base from V and 5 bases from J, leaving 12 bases between. Germline V gene sequence: CDR1 SGHVS, CDR2 FQNEAQ. The CDR3 is 14 amino acids. The TCR comes from a woman aged 25-40 years in good health and CMV-seronegative. The sequencing sample was made of PBMCs. The gene calls are TRBV7-8 and TRBJ2-7; D perhaps matches TRBD2 (5 bases). The CDR3 bases are TGTGCCAGCAGCTTAGTGAGGGCCCCAAACGAGCAGTACTTC. Protein sequence: CASSLVRAPNEQYF.